These 9 T cell receptor beta chains were sequenced from one sample in a study of PD-L1 blockade in urothelial cancer. Time point denoted: peripheral blood 6 weeks after treatment start. The assay was immunoSEQ multiplex PCR, and TCRdb's table has in-frame clones only and misses some. The sample records tens of thousands of clones, 65% to 85% being singletons. Sequences were derived from PBMCs, sampled around atezolizumab (anti-PD-L1) treatment. All receptors come from a man between 65 and 80 years old with urothelial cancer.

The chain combines TRBV2 with TRBJ2-7, with 9 bases fitting TRBD2. The germline CDR1 and CDR2 sequences are SNHLY and FYNNEI. The V gene end was trimmed by 4 bases and the J gene end by 4 bases; junction bases not matched to a gene: 11. The CDR3 has 16 amino acids. The CDR3 spells CASSVDTSGLAYEQYF. The CDR3 nucleotides read TGTGCCAGCAGTGTGGACACCTCGGGACTAGCATACGAGCAGTACTTC. Full variable domain (outside the CDR3, taken from reference TRBV2 and TRBJ2-7): EPEVTQTPSHQVTQMGQEVILRCVPISNHLYFYWYRQILGQKVEFLVSFYNNEISEKSEIFDDQFSVERPDGSNFTLKIRSTKLEDSAMYFCASSVDTSGLAYEQYFGPGTRLTVT.

This chain's CDR3 is CASSLARNTEAFF. The DNA for the CDR3 is TGTGCCAGCAGCTTAGCTCGGAACACTGAAGCTTTCTTT. The chain uses TRBV11-2 and TRBJ1-1; no definite D call. V dropped 1 base and J dropped 1 base, with 4 bases sitting between them. There are 13 residues in the CDR3. CDR1 is SGHAT and CDR2 is FQNNGV in the germline V gene.

The chain couples TRBV19 to TRBJ2-1, with 7 bases matching TRBD2. Germline CDR1 and CDR2: LNHDA and SQIVND (reference sequence). The CDR3 is 16 residues long. Trimming took 6 bases from V and 2 from J; bases not matched to a gene: 10. The CDR3 is CASRKGGRETYNEQFF. The CDR3 bases are TGTGCCAGTAGGAAAGGCGGGAGAGAAACCTACAATGAGCAGTTCTTC. Variable domain in full (rest from reference TRBV19 and TRBJ2-1): DGGITQSPKYLFRKEGQNVTLSCEQNLNHDAMYWYRQDPGQGLRLIYYSQIVNDFQKGDIAEGYSVSREKKESFPLTVTSAQKNPTAFYLCASRKGGRETYNEQFFGPGTRLTVL.

The rearrangement uses TRBV7-2 and TRBJ1-4; D not certain. Germline V gene data show CDR1 as SGHTA and CDR2 as FQGNSA. CDR3 size: 13 residues. With 5 bases removed from V and 3 bases from J, the gap between germline ends came to 7 bases. The CDR3 loop is CASSRQPNEKLFF. DNA of the CDR3: TGTGCCAGCAGCCGACAACCTAATGAAAAACTGTTTTTT. Complete variable domain (other parts from reference TRBV7-2 and TRBJ1-4): GAGVSQSPSNKVTEKGKDVELRCDPISGHTALYWYRQSLGQGLEFLIYFQGNSAPDKSGLPSDRFSAERTGGSVSTLTIQRTQQEDSAVYLCASSRQPNEKLFFGSGTQLSVL.

The chain couples TRBV6-4 to TRBJ1-2; 10 bases fit TRBD1. Germline V lookup: CDR1 MRHNA, CDR2 SNTAGT. The V segment lost 1 base and the J segment 3 bases; nucleotides outside the gene matches: 2. The CDR3 runs to 15 residues. This CDR3 reads CASSDWDRGDYGYTF. The CDR3 nucleotides read TGTGCCAGCAGTGACTGGGACAGGGGCGACTATGGCTACACCTTC.

This rearrangement joins TRBV13 to TRBJ2-7; 13 bases fit TRBD2. The germline CDR1 and CDR2 sequences are PRHDT and FYEKMQ (reference sequence). The V and J ends lost 2 bases and 3 bases, in that order; junction bases with no gene match: 13. The length of the CDR3 is 19 residues. CDR3 sequence (DNA): TGTGCCAGCAGCTTATCCGGACAGGGGACTAGCGGGGCCTTCTACGAGCAGTACTTC. Protein sequence: CASSLSGQGTSGAFYEQYF. Complete variable domain (other parts from reference TRBV13 and TRBJ2-7): AAGVIQSPRHLIKEKRETATLKCYPIPRHDTVYWYQQGPGQDPQFLISFYEKMQSDKGSIPDRFSAQQFSDYHSELNMSSLELGDSALYFCASSLSGQGTSGAFYEQYFGPGTRLTVT.

This clone counts as medium-sized. The chain uses TRBV7-2 and TRBJ1-2; 11 positions match TRBD1. V dropped 6 bases and J dropped 7; count of bases not matched to a gene: 4. This CDR3 spans 13 amino acids. Germline V lookup: CDR1 SGHTA, CDR2 FQGNSA. The CDR3 sequence: CASSWTGGGGYTF. CDR3 bases: TGTGCCAGCAGTTGGACAGGGGGCGGTGGCTACACCTTC.

The rearrangement links TRBV4-2 to TRBJ2-1; possible D gene TRBD1, 6 bases. Trimming shortened V by 4 bases and J by 4 bases, and 20 bases separated the two germline ends. The CDR3 is 17 amino acids. Germline V lookup: CDR1 LGHNA, CDR2 YNFKEQ. The CDR3 protein is CASSRDPGTSLYNEQFF. CDR3 sequence (DNA): TGTGCCAGCAGCCGCGATCCCGGGACATCGCTTTACAATGAGCAGTTCTTC.

This chain connects TRBV4-1 to TRBJ1-1, with D maybe TRBD1 (6 bases). Trimming removed 6 bases from V and 3 bases from J, with 17 bases in between. The CDR3 loop spans 15 amino acids. The V gene's germline CDR1 is MGHRA and CDR2 YSYEKL. CDR3 loop: CASRVRQDGDTEAFF. CDR3 bases: TGCGCCAGCAGAGTAAGACAGGACGGCGACACTGAAGCTTTCTTT.